The 6 T cell receptor beta chains presented below share a single source sample, sequenced in a study of regulatory T cells in long-lasting Graves disease. Described time point: persistent/refractory GD, antithyroid drugs over 5 years with positive TRAb. TCR sequences were obtained from RNA taken from PBMCs. Assembly of TCR beta libraries relied on iRepertoire HTBI primers together with Arm-PCR of CDR3 regions. TCRdb reprocessed the multiplex PCR reads via MiXCR and lists one record per CDR3 protein. The table has a few hundred thousand distinct CDR3 sequences, 20% to 25% seen once. Sequencing was performed on peripheral blood mononuclear cells (PBMCs), taken when the disease was refractory, from a patient treated with antithyroid drugs. The source is a female donor with Graves disease.

The table lists this clonotype with a few counts. The chain has TRBV27 and TRBJ1-1; a possible D gene is TRBD1 (5 bases). CDR1 and CDR2 (germline): MNHEY, SMNVEV (reference sequence). The CDR3 has 16 residues. The V gene lost 3 bases and the J gene lost 1 base, with 15 bases spanning the gap. The CDR3 loop reads CASSLGFSTANTEAFF. The CDR3 nucleotides read TGTGCCAGCAGTTTGGGTTTCTCGACAGCGAACACTGAAGCTTTCTTT.

As for this clonotype: This could be a read error, since a much larger clone is one nucleotide away. The chain links TRBV3-1 to TRBJ2-5; D possibly corresponds to TRBD2 (7 bases). Germline CDR1 LGHDT, CDR2 YNNKEL (reference sequence). This CDR3 has 15 amino acids. Here the CDR3 DNA reads TGTGCCAACAGCCAAGAGGAAGGGGGGGCAGGGACCCAGTACTTC. This translates into CANSQEEGGAGTQYF.

This chain links TRBV15 with TRBJ2-1, with a tentative D call TRBD2 (7 bases). V was clipped by 0 bases and J by 8 bases, with 20 bases between them. CDR1 is LNHNV and CDR2 is YYDKDF in the germline V gene (reference sequence). The CDR3 length is 17 residues. The CDR3 here is CATSRDLEGGVLDEQFF. The CDR3 DNA reads TGTGCCACCAGCAGAGATTTAGAGGGGGGGGTTTTGGATGAGCAGTTCTTC.

In its sample, this clonotype was seen a few times. The J gene is TRBJ1-2, the V gene TRBV6-2 or TRBV6-3; TRBD1 is a possible D gene (5 bases). Per the germline V gene, CDR1 is MNHEY and CDR2 is SVGEGT. The V end was cut by 7 bases, the J end by 4 bases, with 7 bases between. The CDR3 is 11 residues long. The CDR3 loop reads CASTGLYGYTF. The CDR3 nucleotides read TGTGCCAGCACAGGGCTCTATGGCTACACCTTC.

The rearrangement links TRBV5-5 to TRBJ2-7; TRBD1 agrees at 9 bases. There are 15 residues in the CDR3. With 2 bases clipped from V and 5 bases from J, the junction kept 8 bases outside the gene matches. Looked up from germline, CDR1 is SGHKS and CDR2 is YYEKEE (reference sequence). The chain's CDR3 is CASSFPSGQGHEQYF. CDR3 nucleotides: TGTGCCAGCAGCTTCCCTTCGGGACAGGGCCACGAGCAGTACTTC.

This clonotype was counted ten times or more. The genes are TRBV3-1 and TRBJ1-1; 7 bases align to TRBD1. Germline-derived CDR1 and CDR2 are LGHDT and YNNKEL (reference sequence). The V segment lost 5 bases and the J segment 5 bases; nucleotides outside the gene matches: 5. The CDR3 contains 13 residues. The CDR3 loop is CASSWDRFTEAFF. The CDR3 DNA sequence: TGTGCCAGCAGCTGGGACAGATTTACTGAAGCTTTCTTT.